What follows is one T cell receptor beta chain and its context. Its antigen is not known. The sample belongs to a study of blood T cells in healthy people across ages. There are 15 residues in the CDR3. Germline V gene lookup returns CDR1 MDHEN and CDR2 SYDVKM. PCR was performed a second time for roughly 7 to 12 cycles using a sample-barcoded 5' primer and a J-beta primer mix. TCRdb passed the 5' RACE reads through MiXCR, listing each CDR3 protein once. The sample has roughly 730,000 distinct CDR3 sequences, roughly 56% seen once. Russia was home to the donors, healthy Caucasian individuals aged 6 to 90. PBMCs were isolated at a quantity of at least 6 million per sample. Study-wide points: Whereas aged donors had fewer naive CD4+ cells, long-lived donors had more of them and higher diversity.

The receptor was isolated from a man in his forties in good health. Sequencing was performed on blood. V is TRBV28 and J is TRBJ2-5; 8 bases line up with TRBD1. The J call may not be correct, given that the DNA end is closer to TRBJ2-7. CDR3 bases: TGTGCCAGCAGTCGCACCCGGACAGGGAGCAACGAGCAGTACTTC. It yields the protein CASSRTRTGSNEQYF.